Listed here are 23 T cell receptor beta chains from one sample, sequenced in a study of Ad26.COV2.S vaccination and SARS-CoV-2 variants. TCRdb keeps only in-frame clones here, not all; method: immunoSEQ multiplex PCR. This table has 350,000 to 500,000 clones, roughly 88% appearing once. Specified treatment: about 20 received Ad26.COV2.S at low or high dose, single or two shots; about 5 received placebo; per-sample allocation not given. Repertoires come from day 63 after the first vaccine or placebo injection. The sequences come from peripheral blood, collected in a trial of Ad26.COV2.S vaccine versus placebo. These receptors came from a person between 18 and 60 years old who received the Ad26.COV2.S COVID-19 vaccine or a placebo.

The chain combines TRBV11-1 with TRBJ1-1; D is possibly TRBD1 (5 bases). Germline values: CDR1 SGHAT, CDR2 FQDESV (reference sequence). There are 15 residues in the CDR3. With 4 bases removed from V and 1 base from J, the gap between germline ends came to 13 bases. The CDR3 region has the DNA TGTGCCAGCAGCTGGGGCTGGACCCCGAACACTGAAGCTTTCTTT. Its protein product is CASSWGWTPNTEAFF.

The chain is built from TRBV5-4 and TRBJ2-4; the D gene could be TRBD1 or TRBD2 (5 bases each). Trimming left V 4 bases short and J 7 bases short, with 12 bases between. The CDR3 consists of 13 residues. From germline, CDR1 is SGHNT and CDR2 YYREEE (reference sequence). The CDR3 loop reads CASSPGTPNIQYF. CDR3 in DNA: TGTGCCAGCAGCCCCGGGACGCCTAACATTCAGTACTTC.

This CDR3 is CSAGHGSYEQYF. CDR3 nucleotide sequence: TGCAGCGCAGGACATGGCTCCTACGAGCAGTACTTC. This chain links TRBV29-1 with TRBJ2-7, with D tentatively TRBD1 (5 bases). Germline values: CDR1 SQVTM, CDR2 ANQGSEA. Trimming shortened V by 7 bases and J by 0 bases, and 10 bases separated the two germline ends. The CDR3 is 12 residues long.

This chain connects TRBV5-4 to TRBJ2-7; TRBD1 agrees at 9 bases. There are 16 residues in the CDR3. Germline V lookup: CDR1 SGHNT, CDR2 YYREEE (reference sequence). J lost 6 bases, V lost 0 bases, and 10 bases had no gene match. The CDR3 DNA reads as TGTGCCAGCAGCTTGGCCCGGGACAGGGACTTCATCGAGCAGTACTTC. As protein: CASSLARDRDFIEQYF.

The chain employs TRBV6-5 and TRBJ2-5; a weak D match, TRBD2 (5 bases). V shed 6 bases and J shed 1 base, with 12 bases lying between them. The CDR3 covers 14 residues. Germline loops: CDR1 MNHEY, CDR2 SVGAGI. The CDR3 region is CASRVGGPQETQYF. CDR3 nucleotides: TGTGCCAGCAGAGTGGGCGGGCCCCAAGAGACCCAGTACTTC.

The genes are TRBV7-8 and TRBJ2-7; 7 nucleotides align to TRBD2. The V and J ends lost 2 bases and 0 bases, in that order; junction bases with no gene match: 13. Germline-derived CDR1 and CDR2 are SGHVS and FQNEAQ. The CDR3 is 18 amino acids. The CDR3 sequence: CASSLLAPLGLVSYEQYF. The CDR3 DNA reads TGTGCCAGCAGCTTATTAGCTCCGTTAGGACTAGTCTCCTACGAGCAGTACTTC.

This sequence joins TRBV9 and TRBJ1-6; no definite D call. V was cut by 4 bases and J by 7 bases, with 12 bases left in between. The CDR3 length is 14 residues. Germline V gene sequence: CDR1 SGDLS, CDR2 YYNGEE. CDR3 nucleotides: TGTGCCAGCAGCCCGTGGACGGGGAATTCACCCCTCCACTTT. This gives the protein CASSPWTGNSPLHF.

The rearrangement joins TRBV11-2 to TRBJ2-7; tentatively, D is TRBD1 (6 bases). V dropped 5 bases and J dropped 1 base, with 12 bases sitting between them. The germline V gene has CDR1 SGHAT and CDR2 FQNNGV. CDR3 length equals 14 residues. For the CDR3, the DNA is TGTGCCAGCAGCCGGTGGACAGCTTCCTACGAGCAGTACTTC. This translates into CASSRWTASYEQYF. Based on the CDR3 plus reference TRBV11-2 and TRBJ2-7, the full variable domain is EAGVAQSPRYKIIEKRQSVAFWCNPISGHATLYWYQQILGQGPKLLIQFQNNGVVDDSQLPKDRFSAERLKGVDSTLKIQPAKLEDSAVYLCASSRWTASYEQYFGPGTRLTVT.

The V gene is TRBV28, the J gene TRBJ1-1; D gene uncertain. CDR3 size: 14 residues. V shed 2 bases and J shed 1 base, with 8 bases lying between them. CDR1 is MDHEN and CDR2 is SYDVKM in the germline V gene. CDR3: CASSLNTKNTEAFF. The CDR3 nucleotides read TGTGCCAGCAGTTTAAACACCAAGAACACTGAAGCTTTCTTT. The full variable domain, its missing parts supplied by reference TRBV28 and TRBJ1-1, is DVKVTQSSRYLVKRTGEKVFLECVQDMDHENMFWYRQDPGLGLRLIYFSYDVKMKEKGDIPEGYSVSREKKERFSLILESASTNQTSMYLCASSLNTKNTEAFFGQGTRLTVV.

V is TRBV28 and J is TRBJ1-1; D remains ambiguous. V lost 2 bases and J 4 bases, leaving 11 bases between the germline ends. In germline, CDR1 is MDHEN, CDR2 SYDVKM. The CDR3 loop spans 14 amino acids. CDR3 residues: CASSLRVQGTEAFF. CDR3 DNA sequence: TGTGCCAGCAGTTTACGGGTGCAAGGCACTGAAGCTTTCTTT. Filled out from reference TRBV28 and TRBJ1-1, the complete variable domain reads DVKVTQSSRYLVKRTGEKVFLECVQDMDHENMFWYRQDPGLGLRLIYFSYDVKMKEKGDIPEGYSVSREKKERFSLILESASTNQTSMYLCASSLRVQGTEAFFGQGTRLTVV.

This chain uses TRBV9 with TRBJ2-1, with TRBD2 as a possible D gene (5 bases). The germline CDR1 and CDR2 sequences are SGDLS and YYNGEE. CDR3 length: 15 residues. The V end lost 4 bases, the J end lost 2 bases, and 13 bases lay between the germline ends. The CDR3 DNA sequence: TGTGCCAGCAGCCCTTCCAGCGGTACCTACAATGAGCAGTTCTTC. It specifies CASSPSSGTYNEQFF.

This sequence joins TRBV7-2 and TRBJ2-2; perhaps TRBD1 as D (6 bases). Germline V gives CDR1 SGHTA, CDR2 FQGNSA. Trimming removed 1 base at V and 5 bases at J, with 11 bases between. The length of the CDR3 is 15 residues. Written as DNA, the CDR3 is TGTGCCAGCAGCTTAGAGACAGGCGTGACCGGGGAGCTGTTTTTT. Protein product: CASSLETGVTGELFF. Drawing the rest from reference TRBV7-2 and TRBJ2-2, the complete variable domain is GAGVSQSPSNKVTEKGKDVELRCDPISGHTALYWYRQSLGQGLEFLIYFQGNSAPDKSGLPSDRFSAERTGGSVSTLTIQRTQQEDSAVYLCASSLETGVTGELFFGEGSRLTVL.

This clone has a single count. The chain uses TRBV27 and TRBJ2-3; 8 bases are shared with TRBD1. Unmatched junction bases numbered 8, after V lost 2 bases and J lost 4 bases. The V gene's germline CDR1 is MNHEY and CDR2 SMNVEV (reference sequence). There are 16 residues in the CDR3. CDR3 nucleotides: TGTGCCAGCAGTTTAGTAGGACAGGGTCGGGCAGATACGCAGTATTTT. Translating it yields CASSLVGQGRADTQYF.

As DNA, the CDR3 is TGTGCCAGCAGTATAACAGGGGGTTTCCATCAGCCCCAGCATTTT. This codes for CASSITGGFHQPQHF. J is TRBJ1-5 and V is TRBV28; 8 nucleotides match TRBD1. Germline V CDR1 and CDR2: MDHEN, SYDVKM. After removal of 5 bases from V and 5 bases from J, the junction contained 8 bases not matched to a gene. CDR3 size: 15 residues. The whole variable domain, remainder taken from reference TRBV28 and TRBJ1-5, is DVKVTQSSRYLVKRTGEKVFLECVQDMDHENMFWYRQDPGLGLRLIYFSYDVKMKEKGDIPEGYSVSREKKERFSLILESASTNQTSMYLCASSITGGFHQPQHFGDGTRLSIL.

V is TRBV10-1 and J is TRBJ1-3; perhaps TRBD1 as D (6 bases). Germline lookup yields CDR1 WNHNN and CDR2 SYGVQD (reference sequence). Trimming took 9 bases from V and 0 from J, leaving 15 bases between them. The CDR3 runs 15 residues. The CDR3 spells CARGYWGHSGNTIYF. Written as DNA, the CDR3 is TGCGCCAGGGGCTACTGGGGGCACTCTGGAAACACCATATATTTT.

This clone was seen more than once but under ten times. The chain employs TRBV5-1 and TRBJ1-1, with 7 bases lining up with TRBD1. The CDR3 runs 15 residues. Germline lookup yields CDR1 SGHRS and CDR2 YFSETQ. V shed 5 bases, J shed 0 bases, and the junction held 7 bases outside the gene matches. The CDR3 sequence: CASRPNRGMNTEAFF. The CDR3 DNA is TGCGCCAGCAGACCTAACAGGGGCATGAACACTGAAGCTTTCTTT. The whole variable domain, filled in from reference TRBV5-1 and TRBJ1-1, reads KAGVTQTPRYLIKTRGQQVTLSCSPISGHRSVSWYQQTPGQGLQFLFEYFSETQRNKGNFPGRFSGRQFSNSRSEMNVSTLELGDSALYLCASRPNRGMNTEAFFGQGTRLTVV.

Here the CDR3 reads CASSLLASGRADTQYF. The CDR3 DNA reads as TGCGCCAGCAGCTTGTTGGCTAGCGGGAGGGCCGATACGCAGTATTTT. V and J are TRBV5-1 and TRBJ2-3, with 12 positions matching TRBD2. Germline-derived CDR1 and CDR2 are SGHRS and YFSETQ. V was pared by 1 base and J by 6 bases, with 6 bases of the junction left unmatched. This CDR3 region has 16 residues.

The chain has TRBV19 and TRBJ2-1; no definite D call. CDR1 is LNHDA, CDR2 SQIVND, per germline (reference sequence). The CDR3 covers 12 residues. V shed 5 bases and J shed 6 bases, with 8 bases lying between them. The CDR3 protein is CASSLWANEQFF. The CDR3 coding sequence is TGTGCCAGTAGTCTGTGGGCCAATGAGCAGTTCTTC.

V is TRBV29-1 and J is TRBJ2-4, with 11 bases matching TRBD1. The germline V gene encodes CDR1 SQVTM and CDR2 ANQGSEA. J was trimmed by 7 bases and V by 6 bases; bases with no gene match: 11. The CDR3 extends over 15 amino acids. CDR3 bases: TGCAGCGTAAAGACCTTCCGGGACAGGGGGAACATTCAGTACTTC. Its protein product is CSVKTFRDRGNIQYF.

The V gene is TRBV3-1 (or the pseudogene TRBV3-2), the J gene TRBJ2-6; D may correspond to TRBD1 or TRBD2 (5 bases each). This CDR3 is built from 15 residues. Germline assignment: CDR1 LGHDT and CDR2 YNNKEL (reference sequence). The V end was cut by 4 bases, the J end by 5 bases, with 12 bases between. Here the CDR3 reads CASSPRDLRANVLTF. In DNA form, the CDR3 reads TGTGCCAGCAGCCCCCGGGACCTCAGGGCCAACGTCCTGACTTTC.

The chain couples TRBV9 to TRBJ2-1, with D perhaps assigned TRBD1 or TRBD2 (5 bases each). Germline loops: CDR1 SGDLS, CDR2 YYNGEE. With 0 bases removed from V and 4 bases from J, the gap between germline ends came to 11 bases. This CDR3 is 15 amino acids long. The CDR3 DNA is TGTGCCAGCAGCGTAGACGTCAGGGAGTACAATGAGCAGTTCTTC. Translated: CASSVDVREYNEQFF.

The chain joins TRBV7-9 to TRBJ2-7; 7 positions match TRBD2. The germline CDR1 and CDR2 sequences are SEHNR and FQNEAQ (reference sequence). Trimming at V came to 3 bases and at J to 5 bases, leaving 13 bases not matched to a gene. The CDR3 is made up of 16 amino acids. The CDR3 nucleotides read TGTGCCAGCAGCTTTGCACGGGACCTCCGGGGGGACGAGCAGTACTTC. It encodes CASSFARDLRGDEQYF.

The V gene is TRBV28, the J gene TRBJ2-1; D unresolved. The V gene lost 1 base and the J gene lost 8 bases, with 9 bases spanning the gap. Looked up from germline, CDR1 is MDHEN and CDR2 is SYDVKM. The length of the CDR3 is 13 residues. The CDR3 DNA is TGTGCCAGCAGTTTATTAGTTACATATGAGCAGTTCTTC. Translated: CASSLLVTYEQFF. The entire variable domain, with the rest obtained from reference TRBV28 and TRBJ2-1, is as follows: DVKVTQSSRYLVKRTGEKVFLECVQDMDHENMFWYRQDPGLGLRLIYFSYDVKMKEKGDIPEGYSVSREKKERFSLILESASTNQTSMYLCASSLLVTYEQFFGPGTRLTVL.